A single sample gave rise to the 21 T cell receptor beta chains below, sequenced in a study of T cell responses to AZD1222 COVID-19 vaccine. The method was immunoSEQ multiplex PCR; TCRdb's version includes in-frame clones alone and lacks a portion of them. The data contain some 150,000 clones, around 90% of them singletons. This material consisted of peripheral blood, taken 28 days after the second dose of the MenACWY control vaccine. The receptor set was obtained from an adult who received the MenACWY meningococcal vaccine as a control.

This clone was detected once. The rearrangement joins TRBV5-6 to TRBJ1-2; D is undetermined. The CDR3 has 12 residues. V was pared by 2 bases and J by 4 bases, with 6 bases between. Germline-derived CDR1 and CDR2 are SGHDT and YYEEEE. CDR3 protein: CASSFRGYGYTF. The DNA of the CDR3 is TGTGCCAGCAGCTTTCGGGGCTATGGCTACACCTTC.

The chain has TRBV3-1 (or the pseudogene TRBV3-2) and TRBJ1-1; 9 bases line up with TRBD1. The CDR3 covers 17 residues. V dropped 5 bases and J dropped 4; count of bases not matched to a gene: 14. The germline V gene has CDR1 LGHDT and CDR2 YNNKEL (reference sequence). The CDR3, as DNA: TGTGCCAGCAGCGCCTGGTACAGCACAGGGGGCGGCACTGAAGCTTTCTTT. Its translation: CASSAWYSTGGGTEAFF.

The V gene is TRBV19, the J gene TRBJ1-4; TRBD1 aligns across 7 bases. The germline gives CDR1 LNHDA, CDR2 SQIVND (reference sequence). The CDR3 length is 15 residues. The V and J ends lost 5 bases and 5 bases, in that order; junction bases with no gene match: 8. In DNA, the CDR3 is TGTGCCAGTAGTTCCGCCGGGACAGAGAATGAAAAACTGTTTTTT. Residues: CASSSAGTENEKLFF.

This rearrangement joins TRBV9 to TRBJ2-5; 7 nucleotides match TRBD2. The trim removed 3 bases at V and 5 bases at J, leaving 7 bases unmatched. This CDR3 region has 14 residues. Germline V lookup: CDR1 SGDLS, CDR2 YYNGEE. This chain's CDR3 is CASSGPAGWETQYF. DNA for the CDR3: TGTGCCAGCAGCGGGCCAGCGGGGTGGGAGACCCAGTACTTC.

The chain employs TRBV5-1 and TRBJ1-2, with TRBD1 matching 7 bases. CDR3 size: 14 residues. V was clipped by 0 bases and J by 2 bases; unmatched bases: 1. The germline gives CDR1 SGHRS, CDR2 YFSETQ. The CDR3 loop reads CASSLGGGNYGYTF. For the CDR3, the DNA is TGCGCCAGCAGCTTGGGAGGGGGCAACTATGGCTACACCTTC.

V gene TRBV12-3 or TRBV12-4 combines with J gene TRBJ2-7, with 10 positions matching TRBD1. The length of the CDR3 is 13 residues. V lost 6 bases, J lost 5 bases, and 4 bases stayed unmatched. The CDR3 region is CASRRGTGDEQYF. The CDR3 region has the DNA TGTGCCAGCAGGAGAGGGACAGGGGACGAGCAGTACTTC.

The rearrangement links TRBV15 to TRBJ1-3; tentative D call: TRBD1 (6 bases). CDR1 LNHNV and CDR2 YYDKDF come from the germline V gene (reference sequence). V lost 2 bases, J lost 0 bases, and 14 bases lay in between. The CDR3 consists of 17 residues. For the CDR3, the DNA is TGTGCCACCAGCAGATTTGGCAGGGGAAGCTCTGGAAACACCATATATTTT. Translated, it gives CATSRFGRGSSGNTIYF.

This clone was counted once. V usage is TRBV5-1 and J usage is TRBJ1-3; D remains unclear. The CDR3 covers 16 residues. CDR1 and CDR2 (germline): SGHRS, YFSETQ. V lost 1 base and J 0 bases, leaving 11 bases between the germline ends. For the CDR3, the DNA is TGCGCCAGCAGCTTGATTGAGGCAAGCTCTGGAAACACCATATATTTT. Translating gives CASSLIEASSGNTIYF.

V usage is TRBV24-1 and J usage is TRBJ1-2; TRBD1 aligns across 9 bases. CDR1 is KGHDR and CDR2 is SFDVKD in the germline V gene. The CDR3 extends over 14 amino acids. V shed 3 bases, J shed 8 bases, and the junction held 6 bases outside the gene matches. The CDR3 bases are TGTGCCACCAGTGATACCGGGACAGGGAACGGCTACACCTTC. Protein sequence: CATSDTGTGNGYTF.

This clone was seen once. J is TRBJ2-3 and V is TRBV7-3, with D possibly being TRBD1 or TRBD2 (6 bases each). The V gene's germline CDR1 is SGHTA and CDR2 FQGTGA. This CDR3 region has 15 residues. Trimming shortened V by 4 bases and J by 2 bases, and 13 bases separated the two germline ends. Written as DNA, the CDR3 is TGTGCCAGCAGCTCCCCCTCGGGGGCCACAGATACGCAGTATTTT. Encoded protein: CASSSPSGATDTQYF.

CDR3 DNA sequence: TGTGCCAGCAGCTTGGGTTTGCTGGACGAGCAGTACTTC. This gives the protein CASSLGLLDEQYF. The chain uses TRBV11-3 and TRBJ2-7; D unresolved. Germline CDR1 SGHNT, CDR2 YENEEA. The V end lost 3 bases, the J end lost 5 bases, and 11 bases lay between the germline ends. CDR3 size: 13 residues.

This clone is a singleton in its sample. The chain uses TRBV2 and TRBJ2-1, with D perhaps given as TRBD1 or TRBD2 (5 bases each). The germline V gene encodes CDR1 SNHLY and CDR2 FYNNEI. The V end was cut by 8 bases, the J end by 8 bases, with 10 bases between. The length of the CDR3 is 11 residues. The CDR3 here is CASRGGYEQFF. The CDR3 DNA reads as TGTGCCAGCCGGGGCGGATATGAGCAGTTCTTC.

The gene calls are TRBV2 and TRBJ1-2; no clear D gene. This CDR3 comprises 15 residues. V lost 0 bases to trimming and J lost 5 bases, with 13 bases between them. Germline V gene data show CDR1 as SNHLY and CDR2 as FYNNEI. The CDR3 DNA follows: TGTGCCAGCAGTGAAGCGCGGGGTTTTTGGTATGGCTACACCTTC. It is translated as CASSEARGFWYGYTF.

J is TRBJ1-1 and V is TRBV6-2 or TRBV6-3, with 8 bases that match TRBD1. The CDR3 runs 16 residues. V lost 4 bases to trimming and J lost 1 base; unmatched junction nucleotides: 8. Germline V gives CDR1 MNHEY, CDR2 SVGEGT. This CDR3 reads CASSSPGGATNTEAFF. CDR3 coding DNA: TGTGCCAGCAGTTCCCCAGGGGGCGCGACGAACACTGAAGCTTTCTTT.

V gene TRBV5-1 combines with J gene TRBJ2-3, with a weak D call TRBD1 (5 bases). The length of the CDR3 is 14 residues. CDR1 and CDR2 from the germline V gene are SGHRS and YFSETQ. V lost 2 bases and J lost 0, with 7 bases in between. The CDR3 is CASSFYRSTDTQYF. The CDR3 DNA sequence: TGCGCCAGCAGCTTCTACAGGAGCACAGATACGCAGTATTTT.

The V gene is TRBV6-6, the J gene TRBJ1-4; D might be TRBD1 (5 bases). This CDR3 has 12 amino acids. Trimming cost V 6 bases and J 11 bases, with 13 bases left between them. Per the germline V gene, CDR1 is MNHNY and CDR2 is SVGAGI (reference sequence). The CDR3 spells CASRPTGPKLFF. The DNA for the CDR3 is TGTGCCAGCAGACCGACGGGGCCCAAACTGTTTTTT.

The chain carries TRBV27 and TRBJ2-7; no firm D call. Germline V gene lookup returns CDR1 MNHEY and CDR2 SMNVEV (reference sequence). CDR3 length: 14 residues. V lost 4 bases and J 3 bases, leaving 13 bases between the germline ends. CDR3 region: CASSSGPVRYEQYF. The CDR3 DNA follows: TGTGCCAGCAGTTCAGGCCCCGTCCGCTACGAGCAGTACTTC.

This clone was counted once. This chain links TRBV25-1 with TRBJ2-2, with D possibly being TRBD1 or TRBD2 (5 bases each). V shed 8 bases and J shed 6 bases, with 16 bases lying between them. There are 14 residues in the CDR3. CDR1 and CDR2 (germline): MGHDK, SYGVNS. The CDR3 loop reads CASADRGASGELFF. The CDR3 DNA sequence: TGTGCCAGCGCCGACCGGGGCGCGTCCGGGGAGCTGTTTTTT.

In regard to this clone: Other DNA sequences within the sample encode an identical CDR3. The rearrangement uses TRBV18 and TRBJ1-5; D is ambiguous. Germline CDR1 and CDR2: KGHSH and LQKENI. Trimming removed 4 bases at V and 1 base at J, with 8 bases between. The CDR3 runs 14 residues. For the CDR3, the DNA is TGTGCCAGCTCACTCGCGGGAAGCAATCAGCCCCAGCATTTT. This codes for CASSLAGSNQPQHF.

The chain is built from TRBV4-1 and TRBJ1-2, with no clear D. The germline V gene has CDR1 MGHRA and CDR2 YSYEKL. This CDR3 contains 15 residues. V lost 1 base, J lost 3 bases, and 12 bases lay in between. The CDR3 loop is CASSQGQRRDYGYTF. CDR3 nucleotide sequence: TGCGCCAGCAGCCAAGGGCAACGGAGGGACTATGGCTACACCTTC.

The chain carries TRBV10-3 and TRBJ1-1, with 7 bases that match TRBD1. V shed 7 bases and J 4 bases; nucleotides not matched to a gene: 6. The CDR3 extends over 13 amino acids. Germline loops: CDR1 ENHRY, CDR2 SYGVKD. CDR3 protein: CAITPGQSTEAFF. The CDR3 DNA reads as TGTGCCATCACTCCGGGACAGAGCACTGAAGCTTTCTTT.